This TCR beta chain was captured by sequencing in a study of identifying expanded T cells in peripheral blood. Points from the study as a whole: Over around two and four weeks, about 15 and 19 clones changed, versus 1.2 between replicates. Across healthy donors, higher total template counts meant significantly greater approximately 2-week count variance.

Collection occurred without any documented infections or immune events in donors. V lost 4 bases and J lost 7; bases outside the gene matches: 12. Looked up from germline, CDR1 is MNHEY and CDR2 is SMNVEV (reference sequence). CDR3 length: 16 residues. Repertoires were generated with immunoSEQ multiplex PCR, while TCRdb's copy carries only in-frame clones and drops some. The sample comprises around 100,000 clones, 80% to 90% of which are singletons, and 4.5% to 6.5% rests with the top ten. For this clone: Its specificity is not known.

Sequencing was carried out using blood. The sequence came from a person aged 18-70 years in good health. The J gene is TRBJ2-1, the V gene TRBV27, with 8 bases lining up with TRBD1. CDR3: CASSSVKRDRWNEQFF. DNA for the CDR3: TGTGCCAGCAGTTCGGTAAAACGGGACAGGTGGAATGAGCAGTTCTTC.